Below are 26 T cell receptor beta chains sequenced from a single sample in a study of technical replicates of blood from four donors (TCRdb year 2017). Libraries were constructed by the immunoSEQ multiplex PCR assay. TCRdb provides this immuneACCESS table in a form limited to in-frame rearrangements. Some clones are lacking; in checked studies, under half of them reflect an unresolved V gene, and why the rest are absent is not known. Here the sample has fewer than 100,000 clones; about 89% occur a single time. The ten largest clones add up to 0.27% of the sample. The sample taken for sequencing was T cells isolated from PBMCs. The receptors here all came from a human donor in good health.

The V call is TRBV7-9, the J call TRBJ2-7; TRBD1 agrees at 8 bases. V shed 5 bases and J 2 bases; nucleotides not matched to a gene: 8. The CDR3 is made up of 15 amino acids. Germline V lookup: CDR1 SEHNR, CDR2 FQNEAQ (reference sequence). In DNA form, the CDR3 reads TGTGCCAGCAGCCTCCGGGACAGGACACCCTACGAGCAGTACTTC. This sequence encodes CASSLRDRTPYEQYF.

The V call is TRBV25-1, the J call TRBJ1-2, with D perhaps matching TRBD1 (5 bases). The V end lost 6 bases, the J end lost 2 bases, and 10 bases lay between the germline ends. Germline V gene sequence: CDR1 MGHDK, CDR2 SYGVNS. The CDR3 is 13 amino acids. The CDR3 protein is CASSPAGNYGYTF. The CDR3 DNA follows: TGTGCCAGCAGCCCTGCAGGGAACTATGGCTACACCTTC.

The V gene is TRBV5-1, the J gene TRBJ2-1; 9 bases map to TRBD2. With 1 base clipped from V and 6 bases from J, the junction kept 11 bases outside the gene matches. Germline V lookup: CDR1 SGHRS, CDR2 YFSETQ. This CDR3 comprises 17 residues. CDR3 region: CASSLKLVAGERNEQFF. CDR3 DNA: TGCGCCAGCAGCTTGAAACTAGTAGCGGGAGAGCGCAATGAGCAGTTCTTC.

The chain uses TRBV7-2 and TRBJ2-2, with D tentatively TRBD1 (6 bases). The CDR3 has 16 amino acids. In germline, CDR1 is SGHTA, CDR2 FQGNSA. V lost 3 bases and J lost 0, with 11 bases in between. Here the CDR3 DNA reads TGTGCCAGCAGCTTTTCCACAGGGACGAACACCGGGGAGCTGTTTTTT. Protein product: CASSFSTGTNTGELFF.

The chain combines TRBV4-2 with TRBJ2-1; no firm D call. Germline values: CDR1 LGHNA, CDR2 YNFKEQ. The CDR3 contains 15 residues. The V end was cut by 6 bases, the J end by 7 bases, with 19 bases between. The CDR3 sequence: CASRLSSSVWNEQFF. CDR3 DNA: TGTGCCAGCAGACTATCGTCCAGCGTTTGGAATGAGCAGTTCTTC.

The chain uses TRBV5-1 and TRBJ1-1; TRBD1 is a possible D gene (6 bases). This CDR3 spans 16 amino acids. V gave up 4 bases and J gave up 0 bases, with 16 bases separating them. CDR1 and CDR2 (germline): SGHRS, YFSETQ. The CDR3 is CASSHDRRTMNTEAFF. The CDR3 nucleotides are TGCGCCAGCAGCCACGACAGGCGGACCATGAACACTGAAGCTTTCTTT.

The J gene is TRBJ1-3, the V gene TRBV6-5; no clear D gene. V was pared by 0 bases and J by 3 bases, with 3 bases between. The CDR3 is made up of 13 amino acids. Germline CDR1 reads MNHEY; CDR2 reads SVGAGI. DNA of the CDR3: TGTGCCAGCAGTTACTCGAGTGGAAACACCATATATTTT. Protein sequence: CASSYSSGNTIYF.

V and J are TRBV7-9 and TRBJ2-2, with TRBD2 matching over 9 bases. Germline CDR1 SEHNR, CDR2 FQNEAQ (reference sequence). The CDR3 is made up of 14 amino acids. V lost 8 bases to trimming and J lost 7 bases; unmatched junction nucleotides: 8. The CDR3 DNA follows: TGTGCCAGCCCTCCAGCGGGGGGAATCGGGGAGCTGTTTTTT. Translating it yields CASPPAGGIGELFF.

The J gene is TRBJ2-1, the V gene TRBV4-1; 7 bases fit TRBD1. The V gene end was trimmed by 4 bases and the J gene end by 4 bases; junction bases not matched to a gene: 4. The CDR3 is 14 residues long. In germline, CDR1 is MGHRA, CDR2 YSYEKL. DNA for the CDR3: TGCGCCAGCAGCCGACAGGGTAGTTACAATGAGCAGTTCTTC. It yields the protein CASSRQGSYNEQFF.

This chain joins TRBV27 and TRBJ1-1; 8 bases match TRBD1. This CDR3 is 15 amino acids long. Looked up from germline, CDR1 is MNHEY and CDR2 is SMNVEV (reference sequence). V trimming: 3 bases; J trimming: 7 bases; junction bases outside the gene matches: 10. The CDR3 here is CASSLFGQGVGEAFF. In DNA form, the CDR3 reads TGTGCCAGCAGTTTGTTTGGACAGGGAGTTGGTGAAGCTTTCTTT.

The CDR3 DNA sequence: TGTGCCAGCAGCAAAGGGACTAGCGGGAGGGATACGCAGTATTTT. This sequence encodes CASSKGTSGRDTQYF. This chain links TRBV11-3 with TRBJ2-3; 15 positions agree with TRBD2. The J segment lost 6 bases and the V segment lost 5 bases, leaving 3 bases of the junction unmatched. Germline V CDR1 and CDR2: SGHNT, YENEEA. CDR3 size: 15 residues.

This sequence joins TRBV7-6 and TRBJ2-7; no definite D call. The length of the CDR3 is 12 residues. Between the trimmed V and J ends, which lost 8 bases and 7 bases, there was a span of 15 bases. Germline assignment: CDR1 SGHVS and CDR2 FNYEAQ. CDR3 DNA sequence: TGTGCCAGCTCTGTCGTTTCCCGGGAGCAGTACTTC. The encoded protein is CASSVVSREQYF.

The V call is TRBV7-8, the J call TRBJ1-1; D may be TRBD1 (5 bases). This CDR3 is 17 amino acids long. Between the trimmed V and J ends, which lost 0 bases and 1 base, there was a span of 15 bases. Germline V lookup: CDR1 SGHVS, CDR2 FQNEAQ. The CDR3 loop reads CASSLALLQGENTEAFF. CDR3 sequence (DNA): TGTGCCAGCAGCTTAGCTCTTTTGCAGGGTGAGAACACTGAAGCTTTCTTT.

The chain has TRBV5-1 and TRBJ1-2, with 7 bases aligning to TRBD1. Germline CDR1 reads SGHRS; CDR2 reads YFSETQ. The CDR3 totals 14 residues. The ends lost 0 bases at V and 7 bases at J; junction bases unmatched: 6. The CDR3 region has the DNA TGCGCCAGCAGCTTGGATGAGGGGGCGCCTGGCTACACCTTC. Amino acids: CASSLDEGAPGYTF.

Written as DNA, the CDR3 is TGCGCCAGCAGCTTGGGGGCGGGAGTGTCCCGGGAGCAGTTCTTC. Translated, it gives CASSLGAGVSREQFF. The gene calls are TRBV5-1 and TRBJ2-1; 7 bases match TRBD2. Germline V gene data show CDR1 as SGHRS and CDR2 as YFSETQ. The V and J ends lost 0 bases and 10 bases, in that order; junction bases with no gene match: 10. CDR3 length equals 15 residues.

This sequence joins TRBV6-5 and TRBJ2-5; 7 positions match TRBD1. CDR3 length: 13 residues. V shed 8 bases, J shed 4 bases, and the junction held 7 bases outside the gene matches. Germline V gives CDR1 MNHEY, CDR2 SVGAGI. The CDR3 sequence: CASVRGFGETQYF. CDR3 bases: TGTGCCAGCGTCAGGGGGTTCGGAGAGACCCAGTACTTC.

The J gene is TRBJ2-7, the V gene TRBV27; 8 bases line up with TRBD2. The CDR3 sequence is 15 residues long. The V gene end was trimmed by 3 bases and the J gene end by 5 bases; junction bases not matched to a gene: 9. The germline CDR1 and CDR2 sequences are MNHEY and SMNVEV (reference sequence). The CDR3 coding sequence is TGTGCCAGCAGTTTGGGCGGGAGGCTAATCAACGAGCAGTACTTC. Amino acid sequence: CASSLGGRLINEQYF.

The chain uses TRBV5-1 and TRBJ2-7, with a weak D call TRBD1 (6 bases). The CDR3 loop spans 14 amino acids. Trimming pared 0 bases from V and 1 base from J, leaving 8 bases between. Germline loops: CDR1 SGHRS, CDR2 YFSETQ. The CDR3 sequence is CASSLGQASYEQYF. In nucleotides, the CDR3 is TGCGCCAGCAGCTTGGGACAGGCTTCCTACGAGCAGTACTTC. Full variable domain (outside the CDR3, taken from reference TRBV5-1 and TRBJ2-7): KAGVTQTPRYLIKTRGQQVTLSCSPISGHRSVSWYQQTPGQGLQFLFEYFSETQRNKGNFPGRFSGRQFSNSRSEMNVSTLELGDSALYLCASSLGQASYEQYFGPGTRLTVT.

The chain's CDR3 is CASSPASSYETQYF. As DNA, the CDR3 is TGCGCCAGCAGCCCCGCGTCTAGCTACGAGACCCAGTACTTC. The chain is built from TRBV5-1 and TRBJ2-5; D possibly corresponds to TRBD2 (5 bases). This CDR3 has 14 amino acids. Between the trimmed V and J ends, which lost 4 bases and 5 bases, there was a span of 15 bases. Germline CDR1 is SGHRS and CDR2 is YFSETQ.

This chain links TRBV2 with TRBJ2-2; 10 bases line up with TRBD1. V was clipped by 2 bases and J by 6 bases; unmatched bases: 3. Germline values: CDR1 SNHLY, CDR2 FYNNEI. This CDR3 comprises 15 residues. CDR3 DNA sequence: TGTGCCAGCAGTGAATGGGGACAGGGGCCCGGGGAGCTGTTTTTT. It specifies CASSEWGQGPGELFF. The entire variable domain, with the rest obtained from reference TRBV2 and TRBJ2-2, is as follows: EPEVTQTPSHQVTQMGQEVILRCVPISNHLYFYWYRQILGQKVEFLVSFYNNEISEKSEIFDDQFSVERPDGSNFTLKIRSTKLEDSAMYFCASSEWGQGPGELFFGEGSRLTVL.

The chain is built from TRBV30 and TRBJ1-2; D possibly corresponds to TRBD1 (5 bases). The CDR3 spans 13 residues. V dropped 0 bases and J dropped 1 base, with 6 bases sitting between them. Germline CDR1 is GTSNPN and CDR2 is SVGIG (reference sequence). The CDR3 is CAWSVGVNYGYTF. Here the CDR3 DNA reads TGTGCCTGGAGTGTAGGGGTTAACTATGGCTACACCTTC.

The genes are TRBV7-9 and TRBJ2-1; TRBD2 matches at 10 bases. Trimming removed 2 bases from V and 8 bases from J; junction bases left unmatched: 0. The CDR3 contains 13 residues. Looked up from germline, CDR1 is SEHNR and CDR2 is FQNEAQ (reference sequence). CDR3 protein: CASSLLAGDEQFF. CDR3 DNA: TGTGCCAGCAGCTTACTAGCGGGAGATGAGCAGTTCTTC.

The rearrangement links TRBV20-1 to TRBJ2-1; D is uncertain. The CDR3 covers 10 residues. The germline V and J ends were trimmed by 3 bases and 7 bases, with 4 bases remaining between them. Germline loops: CDR1 DFQATT, CDR2 SNEGSKA (reference sequence). The CDR3 DNA reads TGCAGTGCTAGTGTAAATGAGCAGTTCTTC. Amino acids: CSASVNEQFF.

J is TRBJ1-3 and V is TRBV19, with 7 bases lining up with TRBD1. Germline lookup yields CDR1 LNHDA and CDR2 SQIVND (reference sequence). The CDR3 is 15 amino acids. After removal of 6 bases from V and 4 bases from J, the junction contained 9 bases not matched to a gene. Here the CDR3 DNA reads TGTGCCAGTAGCGGACAGGTCCAAAGCGGAAACACCATATATTTT. This sequence encodes CASSGQVQSGNTIYF.

This chain links TRBV9 with TRBJ1-1; D gene ambiguous. This CDR3 is built from 15 residues. V was clipped by 1 base and J by 4 bases, with 14 bases between them. The germline V gene encodes CDR1 SGDLS and CDR2 YYNGEE. This CDR3 is CASSVSVMVATEAFF. For the CDR3, the DNA is TGTGCCAGCAGCGTATCCGTGATGGTAGCCACTGAAGCTTTCTTT.

CDR3 region: CASSLGRAKNIQYF. For the CDR3, the DNA is TGTGCCAGCAGCTTAGGCAGAGCCAAAAACATTCAGTACTTC. V is TRBV7-9 and J is TRBJ2-4; D unresolved. The CDR3 spans 14 residues. CDR1 is SEHNR, CDR2 FQNEAQ, per germline (reference sequence). With 1 base removed from V and 0 bases from J, the gap between germline ends came to 4 bases.